This T cell receptor (beta chain) stems from a study of T cells in Graves' hyperthyroidism and ophthalmopathy. Germline values: CDR1 LGHNT, CDR2 FRNRAP. Trimming took 1 base from V and 4 from J, leaving 13 bases between them. This CDR3 is built from 15 residues. RNA transcripts provided the source from which TCR beta CDR3 regions were amplified. The TCR CDR3 was amplified in a first-round RT-PCR using the HTBI primer set. Using its own MiXCR run on the multiplex PCR reads, TCRdb lists one record per CDR3 protein. Of about 840,000 distinct CDR3 sequences in the sample, 38% are singletons; the top ten hold 7.5% to 9.5%. Newly diagnosed hyperthyroidism patients aged 18 to 65 years had disease lasting under 2 months.

V is TRBV12-5 and J is TRBJ1-2; D gene uncertain. The sample taken for sequencing was blood. This receptor was taken from a man aged 18 to 35 with Graves' hyperthyroidism. The CDR3: CASGLGDLLSYGYTF. CDR3 nucleotides: TGTGCTAGTGGTTTGGGAGATCTCCTTAGCTATGGCTACACCTTC. The full variable domain, with the rest looked up from reference TRBV12-5 and TRBJ1-2, is DARVTQTPRHKVTEMGQEVTMRCQPILGHNTVFWYRQTMMQGLELLAYFRNRAPLDDSGMPKDRFSAEMPDATLATLKIQPSEPRDSAVYFCASGLGDLLSYGYTFGSGTRLTVV.